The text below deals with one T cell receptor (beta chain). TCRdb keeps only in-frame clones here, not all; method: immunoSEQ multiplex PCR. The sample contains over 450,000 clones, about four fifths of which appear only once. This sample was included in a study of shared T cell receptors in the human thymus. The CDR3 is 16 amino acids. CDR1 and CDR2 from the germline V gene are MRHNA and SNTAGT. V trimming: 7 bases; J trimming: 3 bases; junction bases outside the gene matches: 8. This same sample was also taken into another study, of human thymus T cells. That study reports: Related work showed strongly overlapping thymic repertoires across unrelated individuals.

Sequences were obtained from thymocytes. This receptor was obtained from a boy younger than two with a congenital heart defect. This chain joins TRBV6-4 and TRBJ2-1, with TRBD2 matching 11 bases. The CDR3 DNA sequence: TGTGCCAGCAACTACGATAGCGGGAGGGGCTACAATGAGCAGTTCTTC. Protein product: CASNYDSGRGYNEQFF.